The following is a T cell receptor (beta chain) sequence with its context. This CDR3 has 11 residues. V was clipped by 5 bases and J by 4 bases, with 8 bases between them. CDR1 DFQATT and CDR2 SNEGSKA come from the germline V gene (reference sequence). These data come from a study of identical twins. Each CDR3 protein is one row after TCRdb ran MiXCR on the 5' RACE reads. The sample lists about 470,000 distinct CDR3 sequences, 20% to 25% occurring once. Separately, the same data were catalogued under a study of T cells expressing NK-cell markers. That report notes: The sequencing cohort of eight donors included seven HCMV-seropositive individuals and one seronegative individual.

The sequence was obtained from a young woman in good health. This chain uses TRBV20-1 with TRBJ1-2, with D maybe TRBD1 (5 bases). Sample: CD4+ T cells sorted from blood. The CDR3 DNA reads TGCAGTGCTGCCGGGACCTATGGCTACACCTTC. It specifies CSAAGTYGYTF.